One sample yielded the 3 T cell receptor beta chains listed below, sequenced in a study of T-cell memory formation after mild COVID-19. TCRdb passed the 5' RACE reads through MiXCR, listing each CDR3 protein once. The sample records about 210,000 distinct CDR3 sequences, 27% being singletons. Material for sequencing was PBMCs or a T cell subset sorted from them (not recorded which). Receptors originate from an adult woman who had mild COVID-19 (a few samples of this study predate the infection). Cell type and time point are not known.

This clonotype was found a few times. The V call is TRBV7-6, the J call TRBJ2-3, with TRBD2 identical over 12 bases. The ends lost 5 bases at V and 7 bases at J; junction bases unmatched: 7. Germline assignment: CDR1 SGHVS and CDR2 FNYEAQ. This CDR3 has 15 residues. CDR3 in amino acids: CASSRTSGMGNTQYF. DNA for the CDR3: TGTGCCAGCAGCCGGACTAGCGGGATGGGGAATACGCAGTATTTT.

The DNA for the CDR3 is TGTGCCAGCCTACCTCCGGGACAGGGTTTCGAGTGGCAGTTCTTC. Its translation: CASLPPGQGFEWQFF. The chain employs TRBV11-3 and TRBJ2-1; 9 bases line up with TRBD1. From germline, CDR1 is SGHNT and CDR2 YENEEA. The CDR3 loop spans 15 amino acids. V dropped 8 bases and J dropped 12; count of bases not matched to a gene: 17.

This clonotype was seen a handful of times. This rearrangement joins TRBV5-1 to TRBJ1-1; 8 bases are a match to TRBD1. The ends lost 0 bases at V and 3 bases at J; junction bases unmatched: 4. Per the germline V gene, CDR1 is SGHRS and CDR2 is YFSETQ. The CDR3 length is 15 residues. The CDR3 sequence: CASSLGTGLYTEAFF. The CDR3 DNA reads TGCGCCAGCAGCTTGGGGACAGGGCTCTACACTGAAGCTTTCTTT. Full variable domain (rest looked up from reference TRBV5-1 and TRBJ1-1): KAGVTQTPRYLIKTRGQQVTLSCSPISGHRSVSWYQQTPGQGLQFLFEYFSETQRNKGNFPGRFSGRQFSNSRSEMNVSTLELGDSALYLCASSLGTGLYTEAFFGQGTRLTVV.